A single sample is the source of the 13 T cell receptor beta chains below, sequenced in a study of tumor and adjacent non-tumor tissue in lung cancer. RNA was extracted from bulk tissue without any cell sorting. This non-tumor lung sample came from over 3 cm beyond the tumor edge. The library came from three nested PCR rounds adapted from ARM-PCR protocols. TCRdb recomputed calls from the multiplex PCR reads with MiXCR, one row per CDR3 protein. The table includes about 98,000 distinct CDR3 sequences, roughly 80% detected once. Sequencing was performed on distant non-tumor lung tissue. The receptor set was obtained from a man aged 55-75 years with small cell lung cancer.

Note on this clonotype: Mismatch with germline at one junction end may stem from a read error. The genes are TRBV6-1 and TRBJ2-1, with 7 bases aligning to TRBD2. Germline V CDR1 and CDR2: MNHNS, SASEGT. CDR3 length: 14 residues. CDR3 loop: CASNFCGSRNEEFF. CDR3 DNA sequence: TGTGCCAGCAACTTTTGCGGGAGTAGGAATGAGGAGTTCTTC.

In regard to this clonotype: This may be a read error: a much more frequent sequence differs by one nucleotide. J is TRBJ2-7 and V is TRBV5-1; 11 nucleotides align to TRBD2. Trimming cost V 5 bases and J 5 bases; bases outside gene matches: 9. This CDR3 has 15 residues. Germline values: CDR1 SGHRS, CDR2 YFSETQ. The CDR3: CASSGLSSGRNEQYF. In DNA form, the CDR3 reads TGCGCCAGCAGTGGCTTGTCTAGCGGGAGGAACGAGCAGTACTTC.

Comment on this clonotype: Given the absence of the conserved phenylalanine or tryptophan at the CDR3 end, a read error is likely. The limits of the CDR3 on the DNA are not certain, so only TCRdb's listed CDR3 is given. The chain recombines TRBV6-2 or TRBV6-3 with TRBJ2-5; whether TRBD1, the table's D call, matches the DNA was not checked. CDR1 MNHEY and CDR2 SVGEGT come from the germline V gene. The CDR3 has 15 residues if both end residues are counted. This CDR3 is CGSSYRGCIRETHYI.

The chain uses TRBV29-1 and TRBJ2-5; D is tentatively TRBD1 or TRBD2 (6 bases each). The V gene lost 7 bases and the J gene lost 5 bases, with 20 bases spanning the gap. CDR3 length: 14 amino acids. Germline V gene sequence: CDR1 SQVTM, CDR2 ANQGSEA. The CDR3 coding sequence is TGCAGCGCCGAGAATGGGGGGCCGATGGAGACCCAGTACTTC. Its translation is CSAENGGPMETQYF.

Concerning this clonotype itself: A much larger clonotype is one base distant, so this may be a read error. The chain combines TRBV6-6 with TRBJ2-1, with 12 bases matching TRBD2. The CDR3 length is 15 residues. Looked up from germline, CDR1 is MNHNY and CDR2 is SVGAGI (reference sequence). The CDR3 nucleotides read TGTGCCAGCACCAGACTAGCGGGAGATTCAAATGGGCAGTTCTTC. This codes for CASTRLAGDSNGQFF.

J is TRBJ2-2 and V is TRBV4-1, with 8 positions matching TRBD1. The CDR3 length is 16 residues. Germline V CDR1 and CDR2: MGHRA, YSYEKL. Trimming cost V 9 bases and J 5 bases; bases outside gene matches: 14. Here the CDR3 reads CASSSNRGAYTGELFF. Here the CDR3 DNA reads TGCGCCAGTAGCAGCAACAGGGGGGCCTATACCGGGGAGCTGTTTTTT.

With respect to this clonotype: No conserved phenylalanine or tryptophan ends this CDR3, so it is likely a read error. The chain's CDR3 is CASSLDGVGLTGGGEQFI. The CDR3, as DNA: TGTGCCAGCAGCTTAGATGGGGTGGGACTAACGGGAGGAGGTGAGCAGTTCATT. J is TRBJ2-1 and V is TRBV11-3, with 7 bases lining up with TRBD2. V shed 0 bases, J shed 9 bases, and the junction held 17 bases outside the gene matches. Germline CDR1 reads SGHNT; CDR2 reads YENEEA. This CDR3 is 18 amino acids long.

This clonotype showed up many times. The J gene is TRBJ2-2, the V gene TRBV28, with D uncertain. V shed 8 bases and J shed 1 base, with 11 bases lying between them. Germline loops: CDR1 MDHEN, CDR2 SYDVKM. This CDR3 spans 14 amino acids. CDR3 protein: CASRSRMNTGELFF. In DNA, the CDR3 is TGTGCCAGCCGTTCTAGGATGAACACCGGGGAGCTGTTTTTT.

On this clonotype itself: Because it lacks the conserved phenylalanine or tryptophan at the end, this CDR3 is likely a read error. The chain couples TRBV11-2 to TRBJ1-1; D unresolved. Germline V CDR1 and CDR2: SGHAT, FQNNGV. The CDR3 runs 15 residues. The chain's CDR3 is CANSLAAGMNTEAFL. CDR3 coding DNA: TGTGCCAACAGCTTAGCAGCAGGAATGAACACAGAAGCTTTCCTT.

This rearrangement joins TRBV4-2 to TRBJ1-2; D might be TRBD1 (5 bases). The germline gives CDR1 LGHNA, CDR2 YNFKEQ. Trimming shortened V by 2 bases and J by 5 bases, and 15 bases separated the two germline ends. This CDR3 region has 15 residues. The CDR3 DNA is TGTGCCAGCAGCCAAAACCTTGACAGCAATTATGGCTACACCTTC. Protein product: CASSQNLDSNYGYTF.

The chain couples TRBV6-4 to TRBJ1-4, with D perhaps matching TRBD1 (5 bases). CDR3 size: 15 residues. The ends were cut back, 0 bases at V and 13 bases at J, with 18 bases in the middle. The germline gives CDR1 MRHNA, CDR2 SNTAGT. The chain's CDR3 is CASSDSWAGFWILFF. In nucleotides, the CDR3 is TGTGCCAGCAGTGACTCGTGGGCAGGGTTTTGGATACTGTTTTTT.

As regards this clonotype: The junction differs from germline at one of its ends, possibly a read error. CDR3: CVSSYNPGTDYGFTF. DNA for the CDR3: TGTGTCAGCAGTTACAACCCCGGGACAGACTATGGCTTCACCTTC. The chain recombines TRBV6-6 with TRBJ1-2; 7 positions agree with TRBD1. The CDR3 has 15 amino acids. Germline V gives CDR1 MNHNY, CDR2 SVGAGI (reference sequence).

Turning to this clonotype: The junction departs from the called germline gene at one end, perhaps through a read error. CDR3 sequence reads: CTSSYAGDPETQYF. The CDR3 DNA sequence: TGTACGAGCAGTTACGCCGGAGACCCAGAGACCCAGTATTTC. The V gene is TRBV6-2 or TRBV6-3, the J gene TRBJ2-5; D uncertain. From germline, CDR1 is MNHEY and CDR2 SVGEGT. The CDR3 contains 14 residues.